The 16 T cell receptor beta chains in this list originate from one sample, sequenced in a study of technical replicates of blood from a handful of donors. The protocol was immunoSEQ multiplex PCR, while the TCRdb copy is restricted to in-frame clones and leaves out a portion. The sample has tens of thousands of clones, roughly 86% seen once. Input material: PBMCs. These receptors were collected from a human donor in good health. Some clones in this sample may be carry-over from other donors' samples.

The genes are TRBV5-1 and TRBJ2-2, with 7 bases matching TRBD2. This CDR3 region has 15 residues. Trimming at V came to 3 bases and at J to 4 bases, leaving 6 bases not matched to a gene. Germline CDR1 and CDR2: SGHRS and YFSETQ. CDR3 residues: CASSSARGSTGELFF. The CDR3, as DNA: TGCGCCAGCAGCTCCGCGCGGGGGAGCACCGGGGAGCTGTTTTTT.

The chain links TRBV18 to TRBJ2-7; a weak D match, TRBD1 (6 bases). The CDR3 covers 14 residues. In germline, CDR1 is KGHSH, CDR2 LQKENI. Trimming left V 4 bases short and J 3 bases short, with 13 bases between. The CDR3 loop reads CASSQQGGIYEQYF. The CDR3 DNA reads TGTGCCAGCTCACAACAGGGTGGGATCTACGAGCAGTACTTC.

This chain joins TRBV29-1 and TRBJ1-1, with 7 positions matching TRBD1. The germline CDR1 and CDR2 sequences are SQVTM and ANQGSEA. V lost 2 bases, J lost 3 bases, and 3 bases stayed unmatched. This CDR3 contains 13 residues. CDR3 in DNA: TGCAGCGTTGAATCTAGGGGGCACACTGAAGCTTTCTTT. It specifies CSVESRGHTEAFF.

The chain uses TRBV5-1 and TRBJ1-2; 7 bases match TRBD1. CDR1 is SGHRS and CDR2 is YFSETQ in the germline V gene. J was trimmed by 0 bases and V by 0 bases; bases with no gene match: 5. The CDR3 extends over 16 amino acids. DNA of the CDR3: TGCGCCAGCAGCTTGGGGGGACAGTGGACTAACTATGGCTACACCTTC. The encoded protein is CASSLGGQWTNYGYTF.

The rearrangement joins TRBV12-2 to TRBJ1-2; TRBD1, the table's D call, lacks a check against the DNA. TRBV12-2 is listed as a pseudogene. This CDR3 contains 14 residues. The CDR3 region has the DNA TGTGCAAGTCGCTTACCCAGGGCGAACTATGGCTACACCTTC. Translation: CASRLPRANYGYTF.

This clone has only one observation. This chain links TRBV5-6 with TRBJ1-3; D remains ambiguous. The CDR3 sequence is 15 residues long. CDR1 is SGHDT and CDR2 is YYEEEE in the germline V gene. V was pared by 5 bases and J by 0 bases, with 12 bases between. DNA of the CDR3: TGTGCCAGCAGTCCCCGGACTAACTCTGGAAACACCATATATTTT. It codes for CASSPRTNSGNTIYF.

The rearrangement uses TRBV19 and TRBJ2-3; possible D gene TRBD1, 5 bases. V was trimmed by 6 bases and J by 0 bases, leaving 7 bases between them. The length of the CDR3 is 13 residues. From germline, CDR1 is LNHDA and CDR2 SQIVND (reference sequence). The CDR3 spells CASRRTSTDTQYF. The CDR3 DNA is TGTGCCAGTAGGCGGACAAGCACAGATACGCAGTATTTT.

V is TRBV19 and J is TRBJ2-1; D not resolved. Trimming cost V 1 base and J 7 bases, with 14 bases left between them. Germline CDR1 and CDR2: LNHDA and SQIVND (reference sequence). This CDR3 comprises 15 residues. CDR3 coding DNA: TGTGCCAGTAGTATAGCGCAAGCGAGTCGGAATGAGCAGTTCTTC. Translation: CASSIAQASRNEQFF.

The chain combines TRBV13 with TRBJ2-7; tentative D call: TRBD2 (6 bases). V gave up 3 bases and J gave up 3 bases, with 21 bases separating them. The germline V gene has CDR1 PRHDT and CDR2 FYEKMQ (reference sequence). This CDR3 spans 17 amino acids. CDR3 in DNA: TGTGCCAGCAGCTTCTCCGGGTTGGGGGGAGAAAACTACGAGCAGTACTTC. This gives the protein CASSFSGLGGENYEQYF.

The gene calls are TRBV7-8 and TRBJ2-5; 10 nucleotides align to TRBD2. Germline trimming cut 5 bases from V and 5 bases from J; bases unmatched to any gene: 14. Germline V CDR1 and CDR2: SGHVS, FQNEAQ. The CDR3 totals 17 residues. CDR3 in amino acids: CASSPLPGLAEKETQYF. The CDR3, as DNA: TGTGCCAGCAGCCCACTACCTGGACTAGCGGAGAAGGAGACCCAGTACTTC.

A single count supports this clone. The chain has TRBV6-7 and TRBJ2-7, with D perhaps matching TRBD2 (7 bases). TRBV6-7 is designated an ORF whose function remains uncertain. V dropped 7 bases and J dropped 1 base, with 23 bases sitting between them. The CDR3 is 17 amino acids. The CDR3 coding sequence is TGTGCCAGCACCAAAGGCGGGGGCCTACCTGTTTCCTACGAGCAGTACTTC. Its protein product is CASTKGGGLPVSYEQYF.

The chain recombines TRBV4-3 with TRBJ2-5; the D is unclear. Between the trimmed V and J ends, which lost 1 base and 3 bases, there was a span of 9 bases. CDR3 size: 14 residues. Per germline, CDR1 LGHNA and CDR2 YSLEER. The CDR3 DNA is TGCGCCAGCAGCCAAGCTTTACTAAAAGAGACCCAGTACTTC. As protein: CASSQALLKETQYF.

The V and J genes are TRBV5-6 and TRBJ2-7, with a tentative D call TRBD1 (5 bases). The V gene's germline CDR1 is SGHDT and CDR2 YYEEEE. Trimming pared 1 base from V and 4 bases from J, leaving 12 bases between. The length of the CDR3 is 14 residues. CDR3 in amino acids: CASSLQAGLYEQYF. The DNA of the CDR3 is TGTGCCAGCAGCTTGCAGGCAGGGTTGTACGAGCAGTACTTC. The full variable domain, rest sourced from reference TRBV5-6 and TRBJ2-7, is DAGVTQSPTHLIKTRGQQVTLRCSPKSGHDTVSWYQQALGQGPQFIFQYYEEEERQRGNFPDRFSGHQFPNYSSELNVNALLLGDSALYLCASSLQAGLYEQYFGPGTRLTVT.

The chain employs TRBV7-9 and TRBJ1-1, with D perhaps TRBD1 (6 bases). The V gene's germline CDR1 is SEHNR and CDR2 FQNEAQ (reference sequence). V was trimmed by 1 base and J by 5 bases, leaving 8 bases between them. The CDR3 consists of 13 residues. In DNA, the CDR3 is TGTGCCAGCAGCTTAGGGGGGCGAACTGAAGCTTTCTTT. Protein: CASSLGGRTEAFF.

The chain couples TRBV5-4 to TRBJ1-2, with 11 nucleotides matching TRBD1. The CDR3 length is 16 residues. Trimming took 4 bases from V and 0 from J; bases not matched to a gene: 5. The germline CDR1 and CDR2 sequences are SGHNT and YYREEE (reference sequence). DNA for the CDR3: TGTGCCAGCAGCCCTCCGGGACAGGGGGCTAACTATGGCTACACCTTC. It is translated as CASSPPGQGANYGYTF.

The V call is TRBV5-1, the J call TRBJ2-5; 10 nucleotides match TRBD2. CDR1 is SGHRS, CDR2 YFSETQ, per germline. Trimming removed 5 bases from V and 5 bases from J; junction bases left unmatched: 6. The CDR3 loop spans 14 amino acids. The CDR3 sequence: CASSRLAGEETQYF. CDR3 sequence (DNA): TGCGCCAGCAGTAGGCTAGCGGGGGAGGAGACCCAGTACTTC.